Each of the 21 T cell receptor beta chains below was sequenced from the same sample in a study of blood T cell repertoires in COVID-19. Sequenced by immunoSEQ multiplex PCR; TCRdb stores in-frame clones only, minus some. The table has approximately 130,000 clones, 88% seen once. Sequencing was carried out using peripheral blood. The receptors here all came from a human donor in a cohort sampled during active COVID-19.

The DNA of the CDR3 is TGTGCCACGGTAGCGGGAGGGCCGAGGACGCAGTATTTT. Its translation is CATVAGGPRTQYF. The chain has TRBV7-9 and TRBJ2-3, with 11 bases matching TRBD2. This CDR3 region has 13 residues. Germline V CDR1 and CDR2: SEHNR, FQNEAQ (reference sequence). After removal of 10 bases from V and 9 bases from J, the junction contained 9 bases not matched to a gene.

This sequence joins TRBV19 and TRBJ2-3; D is undetermined. CDR1 and CDR2 from the germline V gene are LNHDA and SQIVND (reference sequence). The V end lost 0 bases, the J end lost 0 bases, and 7 bases lay between the germline ends. The CDR3 length is 15 residues. The CDR3 coding sequence is TGTGCCAGTAGTATAGAATTAACTAGCACAGATACGCAGTATTTT. Translation: CASSIELTSTDTQYF. The full variable domain, with the rest looked up from reference TRBV19 and TRBJ2-3, is DGGITQSPKYLFRKEGQNVTLSCEQNLNHDAMYWYRQDPGQGLRLIYYSQIVNDFQKGDIAEGYSVSREKKESFPLTVTSAQKNPTAFYLCASSIELTSTDTQYFGPGTRLTVL.

CDR3 residues: CASSSSGTNEQYF. CDR3 sequence (DNA): TGTGCCAGCAGCTCTAGCGGGACGAACGAGCAGTACTTC. The chain combines TRBV28 with TRBJ2-7; 9 bases are shared with TRBD2. Germline trimming cut 6 bases from V and 5 bases from J; bases unmatched to any gene: 5. The CDR3 sequence is 13 residues long. Germline V gives CDR1 MDHEN, CDR2 SYDVKM.

CDR3 DNA: TGTGCCAGCAGTCAACCCCCTAGAGATGGCTACACCTTC. Translation: CASSQPPRDGYTF. V is TRBV28 and J is TRBJ1-2, with D unresolved. Germline V gene data show CDR1 as MDHEN and CDR2 as SYDVKM. Trimming pared 5 bases from V and 6 bases from J, leaving 13 bases between. This CDR3 is 13 amino acids long.

This rearrangement joins TRBV20-1 to TRBJ2-7; tentatively, D is TRBD1 (6 bases). CDR3 length: 15 amino acids. Germline V gives CDR1 DFQATT, CDR2 SNEGSKA (reference sequence). Trimming removed 3 bases at V and 2 bases at J, with 17 bases between. In DNA form, the CDR3 reads TGCAGTGCTAGTCCCCTCGTAGGACAGACCTACGAGCAGTACTTC. Its protein product is CSASPLVGQTYEQYF.

In DNA form, the CDR3 reads TGTGCCAGCAGCCCCTACTCCGCCGGGACTCTCTCCTACGAGCAGTACTTC. Translating gives CASSPYSAGTLSYEQYF. The V and J genes are TRBV7-6 and TRBJ2-7; a possible D gene is TRBD2 (6 bases). Germline lookup yields CDR1 SGHVS and CDR2 FNYEAQ. The V gene lost 5 bases and the J gene lost 0 bases, with 20 bases spanning the gap. The CDR3 has 17 amino acids.

The CDR3 nucleotides are TGCGCCAGCAGACCAGGGTATGACTATGGCTACACCTTC. Protein: CASRPGYDYGYTF. The chain couples TRBV10-1 to TRBJ1-2; D is perhaps TRBD1 (5 bases). Trimming removed 6 bases at V and 3 bases at J, with 11 bases between. Germline assignment: CDR1 WNHNN and CDR2 SYGVQD (reference sequence). The length of the CDR3 is 13 residues.

The V gene is TRBV29-1, the J gene TRBJ1-2; TRBD1 might be the D (5 bases). Trimming cost V 4 bases and J 5 bases, with 23 bases left between them. The CDR3 runs to 16 residues. Germline values: CDR1 SQVTM, CDR2 ANQGSEA. The CDR3 DNA reads TGCAGCGTTGTTGGGGGGGGAAGCGACCTCCGGTATGGCTACACCTTC. Translation: CSVVGGGSDLRYGYTF.

The chain has TRBV14 and TRBJ1-1; the D gene is possibly TRBD1 (5 bases). CDR1 is SGHDN, CDR2 FVKESK, per germline. The CDR3 totals 13 residues. V shed 4 bases and J shed 7 bases, with 13 bases lying between them. The CDR3 DNA follows: TGTGCCAGCAGCCCGACAGACCTCAATGAAGCTTTCTTT. Protein: CASSPTDLNEAFF. Supplemented by reference TRBV14 and TRBJ1-1, the full variable domain reads EAGVTQFPSHSVIEKGQTVTLRCDPISGHDNLYWYRRVMGKEIKFLLHFVKESKQDESGMPNNRFLAERTGGTYSTLKVQPAELEDSGVYFCASSPTDLNEAFFGQGTRLTVV.

This chain uses TRBV3-1 (or the pseudogene TRBV3-2) with TRBJ1-4, with 10 bases that match TRBD1. There are 16 residues in the CDR3. The V segment lost 0 bases and the J segment 5 bases; nucleotides outside the gene matches: 3. Germline V gene data show CDR1 as LGHDT and CDR2 as YNNKEL (reference sequence). CDR3 coding DNA: TGTGCCAGCAGCCAAGATCCGACAGGGGGCAATGAAAAACTGTTTTTT. Amino acids: CASSQDPTGGNEKLFF.

This chain connects TRBV27 to TRBJ2-1; D not certain. The length of the CDR3 is 13 residues. From germline, CDR1 is MNHEY and CDR2 SMNVEV (reference sequence). The germline V and J ends were trimmed by 3 bases and 10 bases, with 13 bases remaining between them. The CDR3 region has the DNA TGTGCCAGCAGTTTTAACCGGGTTGAGGAGCAGTTCTTC. Residues: CASSFNRVEEQFF.

The chain has TRBV25-1 and TRBJ2-7; TRBD1 agrees at 10 bases. The J segment lost 5 bases and the V segment lost 4 bases, leaving 8 bases of the junction unmatched. In germline, CDR1 is MGHDK, CDR2 SYGVNS. This CDR3 contains 15 residues. The CDR3 sequence: CASSGVGTGVDEQYF. The CDR3, as DNA: TGTGCCAGCAGTGGGGTCGGGACAGGGGTGGACGAGCAGTACTTC.

This clone has a single count. This chain links TRBV19 with TRBJ2-7, with TRBD1 as a possible D gene (5 bases). Germline V lookup: CDR1 LNHDA, CDR2 SQIVND (reference sequence). Trimming removed 3 bases at V and 0 bases at J, with 9 bases between. There are 14 residues in the CDR3. The CDR3 nucleotides are TGTGCCAGTAGTATTGGACATAGCTCCTACGAGCAGTACTTC. It encodes CASSIGHSSYEQYF.

The rearrangement joins TRBV6-1 to TRBJ1-5, with 7 bases lining up with TRBD1. Germline trimming cut 3 bases from V and 5 bases from J; bases unmatched to any gene: 1. The CDR3 length is 13 residues. Germline lookup yields CDR1 MNHNS and CDR2 SASEGT. For the CDR3, the DNA is TGTGCCAGCAGTGACGACAGGGATCAGCCCCAGCATTTT. Its protein product is CASSDDRDQPQHF.

The chain couples TRBV2 to TRBJ2-7, with D possibly matching TRBD2 (6 bases). Trimming cost V 5 bases and J 1 base, with 12 bases left between them. Germline V gives CDR1 SNHLY, CDR2 FYNNEI. The CDR3 length is 14 residues. The CDR3 sequence: CASSPLAGSYEQYF. For the CDR3, the DNA is TGTGCCAGCAGTCCGTTGGCGGGATCCTACGAGCAGTACTTC.

V usage is TRBV19 and J usage is TRBJ1-2, with no clear D. V dropped 1 base and J dropped 2 bases, with 11 bases sitting between them. The CDR3 loop spans 15 amino acids. Per germline, CDR1 LNHDA and CDR2 SQIVND (reference sequence). CDR3 coding DNA: TGTGCCAGTAGTATAGCGGCGACTGGGAACTATGGCTACACCTTC. It yields the protein CASSIAATGNYGYTF.

This chain joins TRBV5-5 and TRBJ2-4, with 8 nucleotides matching TRBD2. V lost 3 bases, J lost 5 bases, and 4 bases stayed unmatched. This CDR3 spans 14 amino acids. CDR1 is SGHKS and CDR2 is YYEKEE in the germline V gene (reference sequence). CDR3 residues: CASSSGGPENIQYF. The CDR3 DNA reads as TGTGCCAGCAGCTCGGGGGGGCCTGAAAACATTCAGTACTTC.

This clone is medium-sized by share. The V gene is TRBV6-5, the J gene TRBJ2-1, with 11 bases matching TRBD1. This CDR3 has 15 amino acids. V shed 2 bases, J shed 7 bases, and the junction held 4 bases outside the gene matches. Germline-derived CDR1 and CDR2 are MNHEY and SVGAGI. The CDR3 here is CASSYGQGAINEQFF. The CDR3 DNA reads TGTGCCAGCAGTTACGGACAGGGGGCAATAAATGAGCAGTTCTTC.

The gene calls are TRBV7-4 and TRBJ1-2; a possible D gene is TRBD1 (5 bases). The germline gives CDR1 SGHVT, CDR2 SQSDAQ. CDR3 size: 15 residues. Trimming took off 5 bases at V and 3 bases at J, with 16 bases between the two ends. CDR3 in DNA: TGTGCCAGCAGCCCGGCGGGGGGATCCCACTATGGCTACACCTTC. Its protein product is CASSPAGGSHYGYTF.

V and J are TRBV15 and TRBJ2-7; 8 positions agree with TRBD1. V lost 0 bases and J lost 3; bases outside the gene matches: 4. Germline-derived CDR1 and CDR2 are LNHNV and YYDKDF (reference sequence). The CDR3 consists of 15 residues. CDR3 bases: TGTGCCACCAGCAGAGATAAAACAGGGGGCTACGAGCAGTACTTC. Translated: CATSRDKTGGYEQYF.

The chain uses TRBV29-1 and TRBJ2-1; 10 bases are a match to TRBD2. V gave up 7 bases and J gave up 13 bases; unmatched junction bases: 7. The CDR3 runs 11 residues. CDR1 SQVTM and CDR2 ANQGSEA come from the germline V gene. The CDR3 DNA reads as TGCAGCGGGGGGGCTAGCGGGAGTCAGTTCTTC. Protein: CSGGASGSQFF.